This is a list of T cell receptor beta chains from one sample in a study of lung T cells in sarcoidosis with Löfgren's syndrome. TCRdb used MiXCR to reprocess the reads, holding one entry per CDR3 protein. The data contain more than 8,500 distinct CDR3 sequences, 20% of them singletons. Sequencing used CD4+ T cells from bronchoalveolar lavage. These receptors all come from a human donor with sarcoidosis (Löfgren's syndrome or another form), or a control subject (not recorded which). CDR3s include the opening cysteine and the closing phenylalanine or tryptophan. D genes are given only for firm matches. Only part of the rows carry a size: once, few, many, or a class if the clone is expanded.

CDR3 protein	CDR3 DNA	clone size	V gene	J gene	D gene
CSAPGTSGREQYF	TGCAGTGCCCCCGGGACTAGCGGGAGGGAGCAGTACTTC	medium-sized	TRBV20-1	TRBJ2-7	TRBD2
CASSPRGYGELFF	TGTGCCAGCAGCCCCAGGGGTTACGGGGAGCTGTTTTTT	medium-sized	TRBV7-2	TRBJ2-2	-
CASSGINLAGKETQYF	TGCGCCAGCAGTGGGATCAACCTAGCGGGGAAAGAGACCCAGTACTTC	many	TRBV10-2	TRBJ2-5	TRBD2
CASSSNRVATNEKLFF	TGTGCCAGCAGCTCCAACAGGGTTGCAACTAATGAAAAACTGTTTTTT	large	TRBV7-2	TRBJ1-4	-
CASSFGYSNQPQHF	TGTGCCAGCAGTTTCGGCTATAGCAATCAGCCCCAGCATTTT	medium-sized	TRBV28	TRBJ1-5	-
CASSLRQLDNEQFF	TGTGCCAGCAGCTTACGTCAACTTGATAATGAGCAGTTCTTC	many	TRBV3-1	TRBJ2-1	-
CSASTSGAGETQYF	TGCAGTGCTAGTACTAGCGGGGCTGGAGAGACCCAGTACTTC	many	TRBV20-1	TRBJ2-5	TRBD2
CSARDVRGASTDTQYF	TGCAGTGCTAGAGACGTGCGGGGAGCTAGCACAGATACGCAGTATTTT	many	TRBV20-1	TRBJ2-3	-
CSVLPGSGYEQYF	TGCAGCGTTCTCCCGGGGAGCGGCTACGAGCAGTACTTC	medium-sized	TRBV29-1	TRBJ2-7	-
CASREDSLKGNEQFF	TGTGCCAGCCGAGAAGACAGTCTTAAGGGCAATGAGCAGTTCTTC	many	TRBV18	TRBJ2-1	-
CASSTRTGRRHSPLHF	TGCGCCAGCAGCACAAGGACAGGGAGAAGACATTCACCCCTCCACTTT	-	TRBV7-2	TRBJ1-6	TRBD1
CASSNRMIYGYTF	TGTGCCAGCTCAAACCGGATGATTTATGGCTACACCTTC	many	TRBV28	TRBJ1-2	-
CASSLASGGLYEQYF	TGTGCCAGCAGTTTAGCTAGCGGGGGACTTTACGAGCAGTACTTC	many	TRBV28	TRBJ2-7	TRBD2
CASSIGGVYEQYF	TGTGCCAGTAGTATAGGTGGAGTTTACGAGCAGTACTTC	many	TRBV19	TRBJ2-7	-
CAISESGVHQPQHF	TGTGCCATCAGTGAGAGTGGGGTCCACCAGCCCCAGCATTTT	-	TRBV10-3	TRBJ1-5	-